Listed below are T cell receptor beta chains from one sample, sequenced in a study of cytomegalovirus exposure and HLA in healthy donors. Libraries were prepared by immunoSEQ multiplex PCR; TCRdb keeps only in-frame clonotypes and omits some of them. The table has some 180,000 clones, roughly 86% seen once. Sequenced: PBMCs. These receptors all come from a man younger than 45 in good health and CMV-seropositive. Each CDR3 is given with its conserved first and last residue. Fields, in order: D gene, J gene, V gene, clone size, CDR3 DNA, CDR3 protein. A D gene is named only where the DNA matches it firmly. Size is omitted from some rows. Given values are once, few, many or a class for expanded clones.

>TRBD2|TRBJ2-1|TRBV9|NA
TGTGCCAGCAGCCCCCGGGGGGGTGAGCAGTTCTTC
CASSPRGGEQFF
>TRBD1|TRBJ2-3|TRBV4-3|NA
TGCGCCAGCAGCCCCTCTTTACAGGGGGTAGATACGCAGTATTTT
CASSPSLQGVDTQYF
>NA|TRBJ2-2|TRBV15|NA
TGTGCCACCAGCAGACCTCACACGTCCGGGGAGCTGTTTTTT
CATSRPHTSGELFF
>TRBD2|TRBJ2-7|TRBV28|few
TGTGCCAGCAAGGGCGGGAGAGGGAAGGAGCAGTACTTC
CASKGGRGKEQYF
>TRBD2|TRBJ2-3|TRBV19|NA
TGTGCCAGTAGTATCTGGGGGGGTGCACAGTATTTT
CASSIWGGAQYF
>NA|TRBJ1-1|TRBV7-9|NA
TGTGCCAGCAGCTTTATATCCGGGGGTGAGGGCACTGAAGCTTTCTTT
CASSFISGGEGTEAFF
>NA|TRBJ1-5|TRBV7-3|NA
TGTGCCAGCAGCTTAGACCCAAATCAGCCCCAGCATTTT
CASSLDPNQPQHF
>NA|TRBJ1-5|TRBV2|once
TGTGCCAGCAGTGGGGAAATGAATCAGCCCCAGCATTTT
CASSGEMNQPQHF
>NA|TRBJ2-1|TRBV6-1|NA
TGTGCCAGCAGTGAAGCAGGAGGGTTCCCCTACAATGAGCAGTTCTTC
CASSEAGGFPYNEQFF
>NA|TRBJ1-4|TRBV5-1|NA
TGCGCCAGCAGCCCAACCGGGCGACAGGAAAAACTGTTTTTT
CASSPTGRQEKLFF
>TRBD2|TRBJ2-5|TRBV7-8|NA
TGTGCCAGCAGCTTAGCGGGCCGACTAGCGGGCCTCCAAGAGACCCAGTACTTC
CASSLAGRLAGLQETQYF
>NA|TRBJ2-1|TRBV5-8|NA
TGTGCCAGCAGCTTGGCCTACAGCTCCTACAATGAGCAGTTCTTC
CASSLAYSSYNEQFF
>TRBD2|TRBJ2-5|TRBV29-1|NA
TGCAGCGCTCATTCTTCCGCAGCGGGATGGCAAGAGACCCAGTACTTC
CSAHSSAAGWQETQYF
>NA|TRBJ1-4|TRBV15|once
TGTGCCACCAGCAGGATGGGGGAACTGTTTTTT
CATSRMGELFF
>NA|TRBJ1-1|TRBV11-3|NA
TGTGCCAGCAGCCAAGAGACTGGGCTGGGGACTGAAGCTTTCTTT
CASSQETGLGTEAFF
>NA|TRBJ2-1|TRBV29-1|NA
TGCAGCGTTGACGGCGTCCAGTACAATGAGCAGTTCTTC
CSVDGVQYNEQFF
>NA|TRBJ2-6|TRBV7-8|NA
TGTGCCAGCAGCTCCACCAGGGGTAGCTCTGGGGCCAACGTCCTGACTTTC
CASSSTRGSSGANVLTF
>NA|TRBJ2-7|TRBV30|NA
TGTGCCTGGAGTGTCGGGACGGGTGCCTACGAGCAGTACTTC
CAWSVGTGAYEQYF
>TRBD1|TRBJ1-5|TRBV2|NA
TGTGCCAGCAGTGCGGACAGGGGAAGCAATCAGCCCCAGCATTTT
CASSADRGSNQPQHF
>NA|TRBJ1-1|TRBV28|NA
TGTGCCAGCAGGGAGAGCTCAGGCACTGAAGCTTTCTTT
CASRESSGTEAFF
>NA|TRBJ2-7|TRBV4-3|NA
TGCGCCAGCAGTCTTTCAAGGAGGGTCTCCTACGAGCAGTACTTC
CASSLSRRVSYEQYF
>NA|TRBJ2-1|TRBV11-1|NA
TGTGCCAGCAGCGAGGACCCCTCAAGTGAGCAGTTCTTC
CASSEDPSSEQFF
>TRBD1|TRBJ2-1|TRBV4-1|NA
TGCGCCAGGCCGGGACAGACATCCTACAATGAGCAGTTCTTC
CARPGQTSYNEQFF
>NA|TRBJ1-2|TRBV27|NA
TGTGCCAGCAGGAAGACAGAGAACTATGGCTACACCTTC
CASRKTENYGYTF
>TRBD1|TRBJ2-2|TRBV27|NA
TGTGCCAGCAACCGGGACAGGGGGGACGGGGAGCTGTTTTTT
CASNRDRGDGELFF
>TRBD2|TRBJ2-1|TRBV6-5|NA
TGTGCCAGCAGTCGCGGGACTAGTGAGCAGTTCTTC
CASSRGTSEQFF
>TRBD1|TRBJ1-5|TRBV27|NA
TGTGCCAGCAGCCGCGACAGGGTCCAGCCCCAGCATTTT
CASSRDRVQPQHF
>NA|TRBJ1-1|TRBV7-2|once
TGTGCCAGCAGCAAACAGAGGAACACTGAAGCTTTCTTT
CASSKQRNTEAFF
>NA|TRBJ1-2|TRBV7-8|NA
TGTGCCAGCGGTCAGGGTCGTGAAGTCTATGGCTACACCTTC
CASGQGREVYGYTF
>NA|TRBJ1-1|TRBV25-1|NA
TGTGCCAGCAGTGAATATACGGGAGTGGACACTGAAGCTTTCTTT
CASSEYTGVDTEAFF
>NA|TRBJ2-7|TRBV11-3|NA
TGTGCCAGCAGCTTAGGGGGTTTGGTCGACGAGCAGTACTTC
CASSLGGLVDEQYF
>TRBD1|TRBJ1-2|TRBV6-5|NA
TGTGCCAGCAGTCCACAGGGGGCGCGGGGCTACACCTTC
CASSPQGARGYTF
>TRBD1|TRBJ1-1|TRBV7-6|NA
TGTGCCAGCAGCCTCAGGGGGATGAACACTGAAGCTTTCTTT
CASSLRGMNTEAFF
>TRBD1|TRBJ1-6|TRBV6-6|NA
TGTGCCAGCAGCGAATGGGGACAGACCAATTCACCCCTCCACTTT
CASSEWGQTNSPLHF
>NA|TRBJ1-2|TRBV19|NA
TGTGCCAGTACCAACAGGCCGACTCCCTATGGCTACACCTTC
CASTNRPTPYGYTF
>TRBD1|TRBJ1-5|TRBV6-5|NA
TGTGCCAGCAGTTCAGGGACAGGGGTTCAGCCCCAGCATTTT
CASSSGTGVQPQHF
>NA|TRBJ2-1|TRBV11-1|NA
TGTGCCAGCAGCTTAGTGTCAGGGACCTACAATGAGCAGTTCTTC
CASSLVSGTYNEQFF
>TRBD1|TRBJ1-1|TRBV30|NA
TGTGCCTGGAGTGGATTGACAGGGGGCCGGGGTGAAGCTTTCTTT
CAWSGLTGGRGEAFF
>TRBD1|TRBJ2-7|TRBV19|NA
TGTGCCAGTAGTACCAAACACAGGGGGCGCGGGTACGAGCAGTACTTC
CASSTKHRGRGYEQYF
>NA|TRBJ1-5|TRBV13|NA
TGTGCCAGCAGCTTAGGGAGGAGGAATCAGCCCCAGCATTTT
CASSLGRRNQPQHF
>TRBD2|TRBJ2-3|TRBV19|NA
TGTGCCAGTAGTTCCTCCGTACCGGGACTAGCGGAAGATACGCAGTATTTT
CASSSSVPGLAEDTQYF
>TRBD2|TRBJ2-2|TRBV30|NA
TGTGCCTGGTGGGGGGGGACTCGCGGGGGAGCGAACACCGGGGAGCTGTTTTTT
CAWWGGTRGGANTGELFF
>NA|TRBJ1-2|TRBV29-1|NA
TGCAGCGTTGAAGCCATAGGGGGGGGCGCGTCTGGCTACACCTTC
CSVEAIGGGASGYTF
>TRBD1|TRBJ1-2|TRBV28|NA
TGTGCCAGCAGTTTATACAGGGGGGAGATCTATGGCTACACCTTC
CASSLYRGEIYGYTF
>NA|TRBJ2-5|TRBV11-2|NA
TGTGCCAGCAGCTTAGACGGACGCTCGCAAGAGACCCAGTACTTC
CASSLDGRSQETQYF
>NA|TRBJ1-1|TRBV6-5|NA
TGTGCCAGCAGTTACTTTAACAGAATGAACACTGAAGCTTTCTTT
CASSYFNRMNTEAFF
>NA|TRBJ1-1|TRBV5-1|NA
TGCGCCAGCAGCGTGGATGGGATGAACACTGAAGCTTTCTTT
CASSVDGMNTEAFF
>NA|TRBJ1-2|TRBV18|NA
TGTGCCAGCTCACCGAGCGGGGTCTGGGAAGGCTACACCTTC
CASSPSGVWEGYTF
>NA|TRBJ2-5|TRBV4-3|NA
TGCGCCAGCAGCCAAGGTGCATACCAAGAGACCCAGTACTTC
CASSQGAYQETQYF
>NA|TRBJ2-1|TRBV27|NA
TGTGCCAGCAGTTTAGCGGGGCCTCCCCTCAATGAGCAGTTCTTC
CASSLAGPPLNEQFF
>TRBD2|TRBJ2-3|TRBV28|NA
TGTGCCAGCAGTTTCGGCGCTAGCGGGGGCACAGATACGCAGTATTTT
CASSFGASGGTDTQYF
>NA|TRBJ2-3|TRBV30|NA
TGTGCCTGGAGTGTTCTGGGAACAGATACGCAGTATTTT
CAWSVLGTDTQYF
>TRBD1|TRBJ1-1|TRBV5-1|NA
TGCGCCAGCAGCTTGGCCCAGGGGGCGACTGAAGCTTTCTTT
CASSLAQGATEAFF